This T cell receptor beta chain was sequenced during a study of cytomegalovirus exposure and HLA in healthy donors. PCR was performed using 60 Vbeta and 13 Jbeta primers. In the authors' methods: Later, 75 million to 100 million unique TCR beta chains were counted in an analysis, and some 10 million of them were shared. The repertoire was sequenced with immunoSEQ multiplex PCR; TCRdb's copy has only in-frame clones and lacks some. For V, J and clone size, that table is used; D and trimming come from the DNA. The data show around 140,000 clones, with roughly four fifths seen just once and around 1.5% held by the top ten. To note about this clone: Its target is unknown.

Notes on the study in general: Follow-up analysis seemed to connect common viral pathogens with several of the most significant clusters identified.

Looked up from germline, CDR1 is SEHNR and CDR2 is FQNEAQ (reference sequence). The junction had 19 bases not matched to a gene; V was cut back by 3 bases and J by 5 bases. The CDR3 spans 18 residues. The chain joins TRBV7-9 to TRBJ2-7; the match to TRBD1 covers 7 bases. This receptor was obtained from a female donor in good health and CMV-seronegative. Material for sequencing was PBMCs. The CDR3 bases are TGTGCCAGCAGCTTTTCACCCCAGACAGGGAGACTTCAGCACGAGCAGTACTTC. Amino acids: CASSFSPQTGRLQHEQYF.